This T cell receptor beta chain was recovered during a study of T-cell memory formation after mild COVID-19. The overall study: TCR clusters were largely donor specific.

TCRdb passed the 5' RACE reads through MiXCR, listing each CDR3 protein once. The repertoire consists of over 70,000 distinct CDR3 sequences, with about 15% occurring once and the leading ten covering roughly two fifths. Germline assignment: CDR1 LNHNV and CDR2 YYDKDF (reference sequence). The CDR3 extends over 16 amino acids. With 5 bases clipped from V and 5 bases from J, the junction kept 13 bases outside the gene matches. The clonotype originates from a man aged 18 to 29 who had mild COVID-19 (a few samples of this study predate the infection). Cell type and time point are not known. The chain uses TRBV15 and TRBJ2-3, with 7 bases aligning to TRBD1. The sequenced sample consisted of PBMCs or a T cell subset sorted from them (not recorded which). The DNA of the CDR3 is TGTGCCACCAGCGTAGACAGGGATGCGGTGCAAGATACGCAGTATTTT. Its translation is CATSVDRDAVQDTQYF.